This entry features one T cell receptor beta chain sequence. Germline CDR1 and CDR2: SGHVS and FQNEAQ. The CDR3 contains 16 residues. V lost 5 bases to trimming and J lost 0 bases, with 15 bases between them. Cohort allocation depended upon clinical history that participants reported. This entry is derived from a study of blood T cell repertoires in COVID-19. The data were produced by immunoSEQ multiplex PCR, yet TCRdb's version contains in-frame clones alone and is incomplete. The table records around 290,000 clones, approximately 90% of them present only once. The source material was PBMCs or T cells enriched from blood (not recorded which). V usage is TRBV7-8 and J usage is TRBJ2-3, with D possibly matching TRBD1 (6 bases). This TCR came from a woman aged 55-70 years in a cohort exposed to, infected with or recovered from COVID-19 (not recorded which). The CDR3 coding sequence is TGTGCCAGCAGCCCCGGGACACCGGCTAGCACAGATACGCAGTATTTT. It codes for CASSPGTPASTDTQYF.